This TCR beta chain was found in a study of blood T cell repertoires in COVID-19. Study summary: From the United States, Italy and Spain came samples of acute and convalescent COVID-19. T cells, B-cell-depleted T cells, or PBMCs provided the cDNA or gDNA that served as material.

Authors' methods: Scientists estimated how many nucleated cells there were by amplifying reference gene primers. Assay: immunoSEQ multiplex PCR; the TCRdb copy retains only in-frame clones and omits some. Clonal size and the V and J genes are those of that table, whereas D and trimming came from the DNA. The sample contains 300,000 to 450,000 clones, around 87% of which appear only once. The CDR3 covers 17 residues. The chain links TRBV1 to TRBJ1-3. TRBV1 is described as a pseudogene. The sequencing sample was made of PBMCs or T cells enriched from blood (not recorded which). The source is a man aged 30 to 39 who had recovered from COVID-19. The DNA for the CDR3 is TGCACCAGCAGCCAAGATGGGAGGAGGTTGGCTGGAAACACCATATATTTT. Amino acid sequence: CTSSQDGRRLAGNTIYF.